The T cell receptor beta chain described here comes from a study of blood T cell repertoires in COVID-19. At the level of the study: In each case, the material was cDNA or gDNA derived from T cells, B-cell-depleted T cells, or PBMCs.

Authors' data handling: Estimated nucleated cell counts came from reference gene primer amplification. The assay was immunoSEQ multiplex PCR, and TCRdb's table has in-frame clones only and misses some. V and J calls and clone size are as listed in that table; D and trimming were resolved from the DNA. Among about 280,000 clones listed, roughly 90% were seen once. Patients of the Seattle cohort, enrolled during active infection, were followed longitudinally. Germline V lookup: CDR1 SGHTA, CDR2 FQGNSA. The CDR3 runs 15 residues. V was shortened by 9 bases and J by 4 bases, with 20 bases between the two germline ends.

The TCR sequence derives from a woman in her seventies with COVID-19, enrolled during active disease. Sequenced sample: peripheral blood. The rearrangement uses TRBV7-2 and TRBJ2-3; D is possibly TRBD1 (7 bases). In DNA, the CDR3 is TGTGCCAGTACGCGGAGGGGGCCTTTAGCAGATACGCAGTATTTT. Translating gives CASTRRGPLADTQYF.